The entry below describes one T cell receptor (beta chain). CDR3 size: 14 residues. The trim removed 5 bases at V and 5 bases at J, leaving 7 bases unmatched. CDR1 and CDR2 (germline): SGDLS, YYNGEE. This record belongs to a study of cytomegalovirus exposure and HLA in healthy donors. The PCR was carried out with 60 Vbeta primers and 13 Jbeta primers. TCRdb's table, derived via immunoSEQ multiplex PCR, lists solely in-frame clones and lacks some. The table has tens of thousands of clones, about 80% seen once; the top ten hold approximately 2.8%. The chain carries TRBV9 and TRBJ2-3; TRBD2 matches 8 bases. The clonotype originates from a man aged 45-65 years in good health and CMV-seronegative. The sequenced sample was PBMCs. As DNA, the CDR3 is TGTGCCAGCAGTGATAGCGGGGCTCGAGATACGCAGTATTTT. Translation gives CASSDSGARDTQYF.